This T cell receptor beta chain was recorded in a study of T cell changes during pregnancy in multiple sclerosis. Libraries were prepared by immunoSEQ multiplex PCR; TCRdb keeps only in-frame clonotypes and omits some of them. The repertoire includes around 67,000 clones, about 92% of them detected once, and 2.3% sits in the top ten. This clone was counted once. The germline V gene encodes CDR1 LGHNA and CDR2 YSLEER. Between the trimmed V and J ends, which lost 4 bases and 6 bases, there was a span of 13 bases. This CDR3 has 13 residues. The receptor was derived from a female donor with multiple sclerosis, enrolled in a pregnancy study. The starting material was peripheral blood, obtained in the first trimester of pregnancy. This chain joins TRBV4-3 and TRBJ2-7, with a weak D call TRBD2 (5 bases). CDR3 in DNA: TGCGCCAGCAGCCGGGCAGGAGGCCCCGAGCAGTACTTC. Encoded protein: CASSRAGGPEQYF.